Each of the 25 T cell receptor beta chains below was sequenced from the same sample in a study of T cells in tuberculosis. Data came from immunoSEQ multiplex PCR; TCRdb stores just in-frame clones and leaves some out. The table records 25,000 or so clones, roughly 89% of them present only once. Sequences were obtained from PBMCs. The receptors shown here come from a donor aged 5 to 30 with latent tuberculosis or without tuberculosis infection.

CDR3 DNA: TGCGCCAGCAGCCCCCAGGTAGGAGGGGAGGAGACCCAGTACTTC. Translation: CASSPQVGGEETQYF. This rearrangement joins TRBV5-1 to TRBJ2-5; D possibly corresponds to TRBD2 (6 bases). The CDR3 covers 15 residues. Germline assignment: CDR1 SGHRS and CDR2 YFSETQ. The V and J ends lost 4 bases and 5 bases respectively, with 18 bases between them.

This clone was detected a few times. The CDR3 sequence is CASSHGLRQGHQPQHF. CDR3 DNA: TGTGCCAGCTCCCACGGACTCCGACAGGGGCATCAGCCCCAGCATTTT. The J gene is TRBJ1-5, the V gene TRBV28, with 8 nucleotides matching TRBD1. CDR1 is MDHEN and CDR2 is SYDVKM in the germline V gene. V gave up 8 bases and J gave up 5 bases; unmatched junction bases: 14. CDR3 length: 16 residues.

This chain connects TRBV6-6 to TRBJ2-3; the D is unclear. CDR1 is MNHNY, CDR2 SVGAGI, per germline (reference sequence). This CDR3 has 11 amino acids. The V and J ends lost 7 bases and 6 bases respectively, with 8 bases between them. This CDR3 reads CASTLMDTQYF. CDR3 in DNA: TGTGCCAGCACCCTAATGGATACGCAGTATTTT.

The chain recombines TRBV5-6 with TRBJ2-7, with 10 nucleotides matching TRBD1. Looked up from germline, CDR1 is SGHDT and CDR2 is YYEEEE. Unmatched junction bases numbered 6, after V lost 4 bases and J lost 5 bases. This CDR3 has 14 amino acids. The CDR3 region is CASSPGTGVHEQYF. CDR3 DNA sequence: TGTGCCAGCAGCCCTGGGACAGGGGTCCACGAGCAGTACTTC.

This clone showed up just a few times. The chain couples TRBV9 to TRBJ2-7; possibly TRBD2 for D (6 bases). The CDR3 is 15 residues long. The ends were cut back, 0 bases at V and 7 bases at J, with 17 bases in the middle. The V gene's germline CDR1 is SGDLS and CDR2 YYNGEE. This chain's CDR3 is CASSVDGGAVREQYF. The CDR3 nucleotides read TGTGCCAGCAGCGTAGACGGAGGGGCGGTACGGGAGCAGTACTTC.

The chain has TRBV29-1 and TRBJ2-3; 11 positions match TRBD2. J gave up 6 bases and V 6 bases, and 11 bases lay outside the gene matches. The CDR3 covers 15 residues. Germline assignment: CDR1 SQVTM and CDR2 ANQGSEA. The CDR3 sequence: CSVKTSGAVQDTQYF. The CDR3 region has the DNA TGCAGCGTGAAGACTAGCGGGGCGGTCCAGGATACGCAGTATTTT.

The V call is TRBV6-1, the J call TRBJ1-2, with D perhaps TRBD1 (5 bases). The CDR3 extends over 15 amino acids. V lost 5 bases and J 2 bases, leaving 15 bases between the germline ends. Germline lookup yields CDR1 MNHNS and CDR2 SASEGT. CDR3 DNA sequence: TGTGCCAGCAGTTCAGGGTCCTTCGCCAACTATGGCTACACCTTC. The encoded protein is CASSSGSFANYGYTF.

The rearrangement joins TRBV28 to TRBJ2-7; a possible D gene is TRBD2 (7 bases). CDR3 size: 15 residues. Germline V gene lookup returns CDR1 MDHEN and CDR2 SYDVKM. The V and J ends lost 5 bases and 2 bases respectively, with 16 bases between them. The CDR3 nucleotides read TGTGCCAGCAGTCCCCTCATCGGGGGGCCCTACGAGCAGTACTTC. Residues: CASSPLIGGPYEQYF.

V and J are TRBV5-1 and TRBJ2-5; 8 nucleotides agree with TRBD1. This CDR3 region has 12 residues. V was pared by 7 bases and J by 5 bases, with 4 bases of the junction left unmatched. Germline V gene sequence: CDR1 SGHRS, CDR2 YFSETQ. In DNA form, the CDR3 reads TGCGCCAGCCAAACAGGGGGGGAGACCCAGTACTTC. Amino acid sequence: CASQTGGETQYF.

The V and J genes are TRBV6-1 and TRBJ1-2, with D unclear. V shed 2 bases and J shed 12 bases, with 13 bases lying between them. This CDR3 has 12 residues. From germline, CDR1 is MNHNS and CDR2 SASEGT. CDR3 sequence (DNA): TGTGCCAGCAGTGAACCGATTGGAGTAGACACCTTC. Translating it yields CASSEPIGVDTF.

The chain couples TRBV5-1 to TRBJ2-1; perhaps TRBD2 as D (6 bases). Germline V CDR1 and CDR2: SGHRS, YFSETQ. This CDR3 has 16 residues. Trimming pared 7 bases from V and 3 bases from J, leaving 20 bases between. The CDR3 DNA reads as TGCGCCAGCCACCCCAGCGCGGGGAGGATCTACAATGAGCAGTTCTTC. Its protein is CASHPSAGRIYNEQFF.

This chain uses TRBV27 with TRBJ1-1, with D possibly being TRBD1 (6 bases). CDR1 and CDR2 from the germline V gene are MNHEY and SMNVEV (reference sequence). Between the trimmed V and J ends, which lost 5 bases and 1 base, there was a span of 14 bases. The CDR3 runs 15 residues. The CDR3 loop is CASSLLPTGNTEAFF. The CDR3 coding sequence is TGTGCCAGCAGTCTCCTTCCGACAGGGAACACTGAAGCTTTCTTT.

The J gene is TRBJ1-1, the V gene TRBV15; D gene unclear. V gave up 0 bases and J gave up 3 bases, with 14 bases separating them. Germline CDR1 LNHNV, CDR2 YYDKDF (reference sequence). The CDR3 spans 16 residues. The CDR3 DNA follows: TGTGCCACCAGCAGAGATTCGGGGAGATCGGACACTGAAGCTTTCTTT. Translation gives CATSRDSGRSDTEAFF.

The genes are TRBV11-1 and TRBJ2-1; the D gene is possibly TRBD2 (5 bases). V lost 1 base, J lost 2 bases, and 9 bases lay in between. The CDR3 extends over 15 amino acids. Germline CDR1 is SGHAT and CDR2 is FQDESV (reference sequence). CDR3 DNA sequence: TGTGCCAGCAGCTTAGTAGACGGGACCTACAATGAGCAGTTCTTC. This sequence encodes CASSLVDGTYNEQFF.

This chain uses TRBV13 with TRBJ2-7, with 10 bases that match TRBD2. The V gene end was trimmed by 5 bases and the J gene end by 6 bases; junction bases not matched to a gene: 10. The CDR3 has 15 residues. The germline V gene encodes CDR1 PRHDT and CDR2 FYEKMQ (reference sequence). This chain's CDR3 is CASSPTGTSVGEQYF. DNA of the CDR3: TGTGCCAGCAGCCCCACCGGGACTAGCGTCGGCGAGCAGTACTTC.

CDR3 residues: CSVGDKAIPYGYTF. The CDR3 nucleotides are TGCAGCGTTGGGGACAAGGCCATCCCATATGGCTACACCTTC. The V call is TRBV29-1, the J call TRBJ1-2, with D perhaps TRBD1 (6 bases). V was pared by 4 bases and J by 5 bases, with 17 bases between. Germline V gives CDR1 SQVTM, CDR2 ANQGSEA. The CDR3 covers 14 residues.

The chain recombines TRBV5-6 with TRBJ2-1; TRBD1 agrees at 8 bases. V shed 3 bases, J shed 9 bases, and the junction held 14 bases outside the gene matches. The CDR3 totals 16 residues. Germline V gives CDR1 SGHDT, CDR2 YYEEEE. CDR3 loop: CASSSDRGWFSGEQFF. DNA of the CDR3: TGTGCCAGCAGCTCAGACAGGGGATGGTTTAGTGGTGAGCAGTTCTTC.

The chain recombines TRBV29-1 with TRBJ1-5, with D possibly TRBD1 on 6 matching bases. Germline lookup yields CDR1 SQVTM and CDR2 ANQGSEA. The V end lost 7 bases, the J end lost 6 bases, and 28 bases lay between the germline ends. The CDR3 sequence is 17 residues long. Written as DNA, the CDR3 is TGCAGCGACCTGAATGGGCGTAGGGGCAGGGGTCGTCAGCCCCAGCATTTT. As protein: CSDLNGRRGRGRQPQHF.

This sequence joins TRBV7-9 and TRBJ1-1; D remains unclear. This CDR3 has 14 residues. V gave up 2 bases and J gave up 6 bases, with 13 bases separating them. CDR1 and CDR2 (germline): SEHNR, FQNEAQ (reference sequence). CDR3 DNA sequence: TGTGCCAGCAGCTTAAGCGGGGTAGTCGCTGAAGCTTTCTTT. This gives the protein CASSLSGVVAEAFF. The entire variable domain, with the rest obtained from reference TRBV7-9 and TRBJ1-1, is as follows: DTGVSQNPRHKITKRGQNVTFRCDPISEHNRLYWYRQTLGQGPEFLTYFQNEAQLEKSRLLSDRFSAERPKGSFSTLEIQRTEQGDSAMYLCASSLSGVVAEAFFGQGTRLTVV.

The chain uses TRBV28 and TRBJ2-6; no firm D call. Trimming removed 3 bases at V and 1 base at J, with 4 bases between. The CDR3 sequence is 14 residues long. Germline CDR1 and CDR2: MDHEN and SYDVKM. CDR3 loop: CASSFPSGANVLTF. The CDR3 DNA sequence: TGTGCCAGCAGTTTTCCGTCTGGGGCCAACGTCCTGACTTTC. The full variable domain, its missing parts supplied by reference TRBV28 and TRBJ2-6, is DVKVTQSSRYLVKRTGEKVFLECVQDMDHENMFWYRQDPGLGLRLIYFSYDVKMKEKGDIPEGYSVSREKKERFSLILESASTNQTSMYLCASSFPSGANVLTFGAGSRLTVL.

The V and J genes are TRBV6-4 and TRBJ2-3; 11 bases match TRBD2. Germline loops: CDR1 MRHNA, CDR2 SNTAGT. The CDR3 covers 16 residues. J lost 5 bases, V lost 5 bases, and 9 bases had no gene match. In DNA, the CDR3 is TGTGCCAGCAGTCCCAGTAGCGGGGGGGCCGGAGATACGCAGTATTTT. Its translation is CASSPSSGGAGDTQYF.

The chain carries TRBV2 and TRBJ1-5; D perhaps matches TRBD1 (5 bases). Germline V CDR1 and CDR2: SNHLY, FYNNEI. CDR3 length: 11 amino acids. V was shortened by 7 bases and J by 9 bases, with 10 bases between the two germline ends. The CDR3 region is CASTVQGPQHF. The CDR3 DNA reads as TGTGCCAGCACCGTGCAGGGGCCCCAGCATTTT.

This clone appeared a few times. This rearrangement joins TRBV10-3 to TRBJ1-6; D possibly corresponds to TRBD1 (6 bases). V lost 2 bases and J lost 8, with 10 bases in between. The CDR3 loop spans 14 amino acids. The V gene's germline CDR1 is ENHRY and CDR2 SYGVKD. CDR3 sequence reads: CAISERRTDSPLHF. As DNA, the CDR3 is TGTGCCATCAGTGAGAGACGGACAGATTCACCCCTCCACTTT.

V gene TRBV7-9 combines with J gene TRBJ2-3; 8 positions agree with TRBD2. Germline V gene lookup returns CDR1 SEHNR and CDR2 FQNEAQ (reference sequence). The trim removed 5 bases at V and 4 bases at J, leaving 11 bases unmatched. The CDR3 extends over 16 amino acids. The CDR3 loop reads CASSVTAGASSDTQYF. The CDR3 coding sequence is TGTGCCAGCAGCGTGACAGCGGGGGCCAGTTCAGATACGCAGTATTTT.

The chain combines TRBV29-1 with TRBJ2-1; the match to TRBD1 covers 10 bases. The ends lost 5 bases at V and 7 bases at J; junction bases unmatched: 5. The CDR3 contains 13 residues. Germline V gene lookup returns CDR1 SQVTM and CDR2 ANQGSEA. In DNA, the CDR3 is TGCAGCGTTTCAAGGACAGGGGGGAATGAGCAGTTCTTC. Protein: CSVSRTGGNEQFF.